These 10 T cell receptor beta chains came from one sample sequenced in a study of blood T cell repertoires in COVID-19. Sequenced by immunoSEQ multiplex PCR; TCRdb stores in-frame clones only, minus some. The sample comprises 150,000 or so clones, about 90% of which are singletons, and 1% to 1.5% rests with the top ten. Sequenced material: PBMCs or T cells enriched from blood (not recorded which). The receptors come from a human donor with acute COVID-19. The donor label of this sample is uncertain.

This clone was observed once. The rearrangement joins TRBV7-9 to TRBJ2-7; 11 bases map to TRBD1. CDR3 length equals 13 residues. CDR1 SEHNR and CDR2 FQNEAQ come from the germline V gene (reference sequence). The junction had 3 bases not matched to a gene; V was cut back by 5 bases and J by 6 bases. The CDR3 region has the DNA TGTGCCAGCAGCCCTGGGACAGGGGGCGAGCAGTACTTC. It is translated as CASSPGTGGEQYF.

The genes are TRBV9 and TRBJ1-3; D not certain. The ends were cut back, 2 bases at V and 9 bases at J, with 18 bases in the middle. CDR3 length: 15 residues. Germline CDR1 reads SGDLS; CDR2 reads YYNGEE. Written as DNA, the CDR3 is TGTGCCAGCAGCGTCTATCGGACGGGAGGGAGCACCATATATTTT. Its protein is CASSVYRTGGSTIYF.

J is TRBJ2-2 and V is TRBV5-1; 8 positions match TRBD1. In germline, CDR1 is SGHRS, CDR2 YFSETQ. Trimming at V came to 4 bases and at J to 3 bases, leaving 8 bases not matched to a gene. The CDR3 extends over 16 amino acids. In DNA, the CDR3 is TGCGCCAGCAGCCCGAGGACAGGGCGAGACACCGGGGAGCTGTTTTTT. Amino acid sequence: CASSPRTGRDTGELFF. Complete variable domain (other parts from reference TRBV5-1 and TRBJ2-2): KAGVTQTPRYLIKTRGQQVTLSCSPISGHRSVSWYQQTPGQGLQFLFEYFSETQRNKGNFPGRFSGRQFSNSRSEMNVSTLELGDSALYLCASSPRTGRDTGELFFGEGSRLTVL.

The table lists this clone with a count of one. As DNA, the CDR3 is TGTGCCAGCAGCTTAACTAGCGGGATCACCGGGGAGCTGTTTTTT. Amino acid sequence: CASSLTSGITGELFF. This sequence joins TRBV7-2 and TRBJ2-2; 10 bases map to TRBD2. The CDR3 consists of 15 residues. CDR1 and CDR2 from the germline V gene are SGHTA and FQGNSA. V lost 2 bases and J lost 4; bases outside the gene matches: 1.

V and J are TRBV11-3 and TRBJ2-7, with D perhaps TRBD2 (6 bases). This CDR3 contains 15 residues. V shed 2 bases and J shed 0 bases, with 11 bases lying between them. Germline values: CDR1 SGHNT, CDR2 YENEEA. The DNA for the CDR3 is TGTGCCAGCAGCTTAAAGGCGGGGAGCTCCTACGAGCAGTACTTC. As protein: CASSLKAGSSYEQYF. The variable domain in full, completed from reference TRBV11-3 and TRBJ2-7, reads EAGVVQSPRYKIIEKKQPVAFWCNPISGHNTLYWYLQNLGQGPELLIRYENEEAVDDSQLPKDRFSAERLKGVDSTLKIQPAELGDSAVYLCASSLKAGSSYEQYFGPGTRLTVT.

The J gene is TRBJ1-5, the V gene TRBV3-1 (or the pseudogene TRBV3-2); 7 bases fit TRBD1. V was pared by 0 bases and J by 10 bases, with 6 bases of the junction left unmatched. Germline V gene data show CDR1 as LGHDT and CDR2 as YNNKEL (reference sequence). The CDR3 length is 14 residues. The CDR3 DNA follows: TGTGCCAGCAGCCAAGATTACAGGGGAGGCCCCCAGCATTTT. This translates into CASSQDYRGGPQHF.

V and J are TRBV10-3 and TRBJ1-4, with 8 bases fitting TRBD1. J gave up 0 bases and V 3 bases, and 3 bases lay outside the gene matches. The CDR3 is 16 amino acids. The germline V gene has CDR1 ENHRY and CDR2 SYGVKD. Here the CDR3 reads CAISDPGGATNEKLFF. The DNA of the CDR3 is TGTGCCATCAGTGATCCAGGGGGCGCAACTAATGAAAAACTGTTTTTT.

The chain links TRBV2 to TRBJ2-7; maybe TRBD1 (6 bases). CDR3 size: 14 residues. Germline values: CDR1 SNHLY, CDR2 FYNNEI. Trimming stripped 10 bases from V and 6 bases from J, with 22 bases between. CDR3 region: CATRSSREGGEQYF. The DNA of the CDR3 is TGTGCCACCCGATCTTCCCGTGAAGGGGGCGAGCAGTACTTC.

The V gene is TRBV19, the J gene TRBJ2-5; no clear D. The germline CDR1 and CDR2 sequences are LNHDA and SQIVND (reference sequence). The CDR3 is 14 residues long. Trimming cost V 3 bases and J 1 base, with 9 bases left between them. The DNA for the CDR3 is TGTGCCAGTAGTATGGGCTCACCCCAAGAGACCCAGTACTTC. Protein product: CASSMGSPQETQYF.

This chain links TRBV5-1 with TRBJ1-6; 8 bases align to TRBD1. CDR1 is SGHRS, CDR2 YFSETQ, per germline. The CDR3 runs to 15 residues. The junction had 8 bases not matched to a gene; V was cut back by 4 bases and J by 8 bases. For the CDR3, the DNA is TGCGCCAGCAGCCCCTGGACAGGGAAGGATTCACCCCTCCACTTT. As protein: CASSPWTGKDSPLHF. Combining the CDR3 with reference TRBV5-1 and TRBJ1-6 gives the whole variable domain KAGVTQTPRYLIKTRGQQVTLSCSPISGHRSVSWYQQTPGQGLQFLFEYFSETQRNKGNFPGRFSGRQFSNSRSEMNVSTLELGDSALYLCASSPWTGKDSPLHFGNGTRLTVT.